This TCR beta chain is drawn from a study of molecular identifiers for immune sequencing clone quantification listed by TCRdb under 2018. Background for the entire study: In a replicate experiment, RNA from roughly 21,000 or 96,000 naive CD8 T cells was split into five aliquots, four of which were sequenced. This methods study used CD8 T cells to benchmark TCR RNA copy counting and molecular-identifier clustering-based TCR repertoire sequencing (MIDCIRS). Summary of the overall study and its limitations: A single cell's worth of spiked-in Jurkat TCR RNA was reported detectable even among one million naive CD8 T cells. The sizes of highly expanded clones could end up underestimated when identical TCR molecules share a barcode. Modeling indicated approximately 2.7 TCR RNA copies recovered per cell, compared with about ten by digital PCR, which implies a capture efficiency of 25% to 35%. In CMV-specific effector cells, clones with more than 20 RNA copies accounted for over 99% of molecules, whereas in naive cells such clones accounted for under 1%. When barcode sub-clustering was left out, chimeric consensus sequences inflated TCR diversity, with chimeras reaching as high as 47%. The naive libraries included spiked-in Jurkat TCR RNA (around nine copies' worth), and this Jurkat TCR RNA is not part of the donor repertoire.

Concerning this clonotype itself: Its antigen remains undetermined. Mismatch with germline at one junction end may stem from a read error.

Library construction relied on PCR. Sequencer: NextSeq 500. Bulk TCR libraries were made following a previously described method, with the TCR primers given in Table S5. The Qiagen AllPrep DNA/RNA kit was used to purify total RNA. Before any analysis, reads coming from multiple sequencing runs of the same library were combined into one pool. The original methods were these. Reads were retained only if the reads had an exact TCR constant sequence, and the retained reads were trimmed to 150 nt and grouped according to their 12-nt molecular barcodes. Reads inside each barcode group were sub-clustered using a 15% Levenshtein threshold, and a quality-weighted consensus sequence was constructed for each RNA molecule. Non-functional sequences were excluded, and lower-count sequences lying one edit away from another sequence were also excluded. Based on fitting two negative binomial distributions, any barcode sub-cluster with under 20% of the maximum read count was discarded. Through fastp at Q25 and MiXCR, TCRdb rebuilt clones from the public reads, retaining in-frame beta chains. Rows are unified per CDR3 protein, each entry keeping the most common DNA and genes. TCRdb's processing, not the authors', yielded these V and J calls. Counted in this sample were 490,000 or so distinct CDR3 sequences; approximately 25% of them appeared once. Under 0.8% of the sample goes to the ten largest clones.

Libraries of naive CD8 T cells were generated from roughly 21,000 to 960,000 sorted cells, with 10%, 30% or 50% of the purified RNA used. On a BD FACSAria II, naive CD8 T cells were FACS-sorted as CD8+CD4-CCR7+CD45RA+ and collected into RLT Plus buffer. To test detection sensitivity, Jurkat RNA equal to ten TCR copies was added to samples of about 17,000-1,100,000 naive CD8 T cells. CD8 T cells were enriched using RosetteSep CD8+ T Cell Enrichment Cocktail and Ficoll-Paque, and the enriched cells then underwent ACK red cell lysis. The CDR3 measures 17 amino acids from cysteine to phenylalanine. Of the read, only the CDR3 DNA is kept; its 51 bases are in frame from base 1. Looking up the germline V gene yields CDR1 MGHRA and CDR2 YSYEKL.

This sequence originates from a human donor in good health. Some libraries in this study had Jurkat cell RNA spiked in. The chain is made from TRBV4-1 and TRBJ2-2, and 11 bases in between align with TRBD2. Sequencing was performed on naive CD8+ T cells from blood, with Jurkat cell RNA spiked in. The cell subset or site label, as the study defines it: FACS-sorted CD8+CD4-CCR7+CD45RA+ naive T cells. The DNA sequence is TGCGCCAGCAGCCTTATAGCGGGGGGGCGCGGCACCGGGGAGCTGTCTTTT. Its product reads: CASSLIAGGRGTGELSF.